The 16 T cell receptor beta chains below all came from one sample that was sequenced in a study of blood T cell repertoires in COVID-19. The assay was immunoSEQ multiplex PCR, and TCRdb's table has in-frame clones only and misses some. The table has hundreds of thousands of clones, roughly 90% seen once. The sample was peripheral blood. These receptors all stem from a man aged 18 to 29 with COVID-19, enrolled during active disease.

J is TRBJ2-5 and V is TRBV30; 7 bases are a match to TRBD1. This CDR3 has 10 amino acids. J lost 13 bases, V lost 5 bases, and 7 bases had no gene match. Germline V gives CDR1 GTSNPN, CDR2 SVGIG (reference sequence). In DNA form, the CDR3 reads TGTGCCTGGGAAGACAGGGTTTGGTACTTC. This codes for CAWEDRVWYF. Full variable domain (rest looked up from reference TRBV30 and TRBJ2-5): SQTIHQWPATLVQPVGSPLSLECTVEGTSNPNLYWYRQAAGRGLQLLFYSVGIGQISSEVPQNLSASRPQDRQFILSSKKLLLSDSGFYLCAWEDRVWYFGPGTRLLVL.

The rearrangement joins TRBV3-1 (or the pseudogene TRBV3-2) to TRBJ2-7; D is perhaps TRBD1 (8 bases). Germline-derived CDR1 and CDR2 are LGHDT and YNNKEL (reference sequence). The ends were cut back, 5 bases at V and 3 bases at J, with 17 bases in the middle. This CDR3 is built from 15 residues. Here the CDR3 DNA reads TGTGCCAGCAGCGCTGGGACAGGCGGGGGCTACGAGCAGTACTTC. Protein sequence: CASSAGTGGGYEQYF.

This chain's CDR3 is CASSLGGANEKLFF. The CDR3 coding sequence is TGTGCCAGCAGCTTAGGGGGAGCTAATGAAAAACTGTTTTTT. The gene calls are TRBV7-9 and TRBJ1-4; D is uncertain. The CDR3 sequence is 14 residues long. Trimming took 1 base from V and 3 from J, leaving 6 bases between them. CDR1 is SEHNR, CDR2 FQNEAQ, per germline (reference sequence).

The chain couples TRBV7-9 to TRBJ1-1, with D perhaps TRBD1 (6 bases). The CDR3 extends over 12 amino acids. The germline V gene encodes CDR1 SEHNR and CDR2 FQNEAQ (reference sequence). V shed 6 bases and J shed 10 bases, with 15 bases lying between them. CDR3 region: CASRSTGIRAFF. CDR3 sequence (DNA): TGTGCCAGCAGATCTACAGGGATAAGAGCTTTCTTT.

V and J are TRBV7-9 and TRBJ1-1; 10 nucleotides align to TRBD1. CDR3 length equals 14 residues. V trimming: 5 bases; J trimming: 4 bases; junction bases outside the gene matches: 4. Per the germline V gene, CDR1 is SEHNR and CDR2 is FQNEAQ (reference sequence). In DNA, the CDR3 is TGTGCCAGCAGCCTGACAGGGGGCGTCACTGAAGCTTTCTTT. This codes for CASSLTGGVTEAFF.

This chain connects TRBV27 to TRBJ1-1; D uncertain. This CDR3 contains 13 residues. Germline V gives CDR1 MNHEY, CDR2 SMNVEV (reference sequence). V was shortened by 7 bases and J by 0 bases, with 9 bases between the two germline ends. The DNA for the CDR3 is TGTGCCAGCACCCCCCTCCTGAACACTGAAGCTTTCTTT. Protein sequence: CASTPLLNTEAFF.

The V and J genes are TRBV11-2 and TRBJ1-2; possible D gene TRBD1, 6 bases. The germline CDR1 and CDR2 sequences are SGHAT and FQNNGV. The CDR3 covers 15 residues. Trimming pared 5 bases from V and 0 bases from J, leaving 13 bases between. The CDR3 reads CASSISRTANYGYTF. For the CDR3, the DNA is TGTGCCAGCAGCATCTCGAGGACAGCTAACTATGGCTACACCTTC.

The J gene is TRBJ2-5, the V gene TRBV15; 8 positions match TRBD1. The CDR3 runs 18 residues. Germline CDR1 reads LNHNV; CDR2 reads YYDKDF (reference sequence). After removal of 0 bases from V and 6 bases from J, the junction contained 15 bases not matched to a gene. CDR3 residues: CATSRDRGQAISRKTQYF. The DNA of the CDR3 is TGTGCCACCAGCAGAGACAGGGGGCAAGCTATAAGTAGGAAGACCCAGTACTTC.

The CDR3 reads CASSLSGGSTDTQYF. DNA for the CDR3: TGTGCCAGCAGCTTGTCCGGGGGGAGCACAGATACGCAGTATTTT. This sequence joins TRBV5-5 and TRBJ2-3; 7 bases align to TRBD2. J lost 0 bases, V lost 1 base, and 2 bases had no gene match. CDR1 is SGHKS, CDR2 YYEKEE, per germline (reference sequence). There are 15 residues in the CDR3.

This chain joins TRBV24-1 and TRBJ1-2; TRBD1 is a possible D gene (6 bases). V was pared by 6 bases and J by 2 bases, with 9 bases between. CDR1 KGHDR and CDR2 SFDVKD come from the germline V gene. The CDR3 runs to 13 residues. CDR3 DNA sequence: TGTGCCACCAGTTCAGGGGAGAACTATGGCTACACCTTC. Its protein is CATSSGENYGYTF.

The rearrangement uses TRBV7-6 and TRBJ2-3; 8 bases fit TRBD2. CDR1 and CDR2 (germline): SGHVS, FNYEAQ. This CDR3 has 18 residues. Losses at the gene ends were 0 bases for V and 6 bases for J; bases not matched to a gene: 14. CDR3 nucleotide sequence: TGTGCCAGCAGCTTAGCTTCCCCCCGGGGGGGGTCCGGGGATACGCAGTATTTT. It specifies CASSLASPRGGSGDTQYF.

The chain links TRBV6-5 to TRBJ2-1; no clear D. The CDR3 covers 14 residues. Trimming took off 4 bases at V and 10 bases at J, with 17 bases between the two ends. The V gene's germline CDR1 is MNHEY and CDR2 SVGAGI. CDR3: CASSSTTGSTEQFF. The DNA for the CDR3 is TGTGCCAGCAGTTCCACGACTGGGTCCACAGAGCAGTTCTTC.

V gene TRBV18 combines with J gene TRBJ1-1; 7 bases agree with TRBD1. The V and J ends lost 6 bases and 5 bases, in that order; junction bases with no gene match: 6. Germline CDR1 and CDR2: KGHSH and LQKENI. This CDR3 spans 13 amino acids. The CDR3 sequence: CASSQGENTEAFF. DNA of the CDR3: TGTGCCAGCTCGCAGGGGGAAAATACTGAAGCTTTCTTT.

This chain links TRBV7-2 with TRBJ1-3, with 7 bases fitting TRBD1. J lost 4 bases, V lost 5 bases, and 11 bases had no gene match. The CDR3 totals 16 residues. Germline V gives CDR1 SGHTA, CDR2 FQGNSA. The CDR3 nucleotides are TGTGCCAGCAGCCTACTACCGGGACAGAGGGGAAACACCATATATTTT. Translated, it gives CASSLLPGQRGNTIYF.

The J gene is TRBJ2-5, the V gene TRBV6-1, with D possibly being TRBD2 (5 bases). V lost 0 bases and J 0 bases, leaving 14 bases between the germline ends. The germline gives CDR1 MNHNS, CDR2 SASEGT. The CDR3 totals 17 residues. The CDR3 bases are TGTGCCAGCAGTGAAGCGGTAGTTCTAGCCCACCAAGAGACCCAGTACTTC. This sequence encodes CASSEAVVLAHQETQYF.

This chain joins TRBV30 and TRBJ2-7, with 8 bases identical to TRBD1. This CDR3 comprises 16 residues. CDR1 and CDR2 (germline): GTSNPN, SVGIG (reference sequence). V dropped 3 bases and J dropped 6; count of bases not matched to a gene: 16. The CDR3 loop is CAWSPLQGVISLEQYF. Here the CDR3 DNA reads TGTGCCTGGAGCCCTCTACAGGGGGTTATCTCCCTCGAGCAGTACTTC.